This entry describes one T cell receptor beta chain. Its antigen is not yet known. Per-base quality was not reported, and no clone a single base away is much larger than it. This entry is derived from a study of response to subunit inactivated influenza vaccine (dated by TCRdb to between 2018 and 2020). In the study overall: The study used deep quantitative T cell receptor repertoire profiling to track responses to a trivalent subunit inactivated influenza vaccine. What the study reported, not specific to this receptor: According to the authors, only a limited number of new T cells may be recruited by each seasonal influenza vaccination.

To prepare the library, RT-PCR was applied. The sample was run on an Illumina HiSeq 2500. TCRdb redid the processing of the public reads, applying fastp at Q25 and MiXCR, and retained in-frame beta chains. Merged by CDR3 protein, the rows form single entries marked with the most common genes and DNA. Within this sample are some 480,000 distinct CDR3 sequences, with 10% to 11% of them counted one time only. Jointly, the top ten make up roughly 12% of the sample. Sample time point, as interpreted from the label and publication: around 45 days after influenza vaccine administration. The germline V gene sets CDR1 to SGHTA and CDR2 to FQGNSA. The germline V end is reduced by 5 bases and the J end by 7 bases; junction bases left unmatched: 10. The CDR3 numbers 15 residues from cysteine through phenylalanine. This entry keeps only the CDR3 DNA: 45 bases, framed from base 1.

This chain is built from TRBV7-2 and TRBJ2-3, with 9 central nucleotides matching TRBD2. This specimen consisted of PBMCs from blood, obtained about 6 weeks after vaccination. The receptor's source is a man in his forties or fifties who received an inactivated influenza vaccine. Donor details come from another sample of the same person, matched by shared clones. CDR3 region: CASSQKASGTYTQYF. The bases read TGTGCCAGCAGCCAAAAGGCTAGCGGGACGTATACGCAGTATTTT.